This TCR beta chain emerged from a study of CD8+ T cells in alopecia areata. Study-level findings and limits: Among the top 100, expanded CD8+ clones were significantly decreased by tofacitinib, as was scalp clonality.

TCR sequencing used cDNA made by reverse transcription of extracted RNA. Clones were sequenced by immunoSEQ multiplex PCR, and TCRdb holds only the in-frame ones, with some missing. The table records approximately 280,000 clones, roughly 64% of them present only once. This CDR3 contains 13 residues. V was shortened by 1 base and J by 2 bases, with 4 bases between the two germline ends. Germline CDR1 is SNHLY and CDR2 is FYNNEI. On this clone itself: Antigen unknown.

Described treatment: oral pan-JAK inhibitor, 5-10 mg twice daily. The specimen was CD4+ T cells sorted from blood, collected at week 24, from a patient treated with tofacitinib. The receptor's source is a human donor with alopecia areata. J is TRBJ2-3 and V is TRBV2; D uncertain. CDR3 residues: CASSEGLTDTQYF. The CDR3 nucleotides read TGTGCCAGCAGTGAAGGGCTCACAGATACGCAGTATTTT.